Listed below are T cell receptor beta chains from one sample, sequenced in a study of cytomegalovirus exposure and HLA in healthy donors. The repertoire was sequenced with immunoSEQ multiplex PCR; TCRdb's copy has only in-frame clones and lacks some. The specimen's table records more than 45,000 clones. Sequences were obtained from PBMCs. The receptors were sampled from a male donor in good health and CMV-seronegative. The CDR3 runs from the conserved cysteine through the conserved F or W. Each record gives: V gene, J gene, D gene, CDR3 DNA, CDR3 protein. The D gene is left open where the match is weak.

V: TRBV5-1
J: TRBJ2-7
D: TRBD2
DNA: TGCGCCAGCAGCTGGGGGACCTTGTTTGGGGGGGTCGACGAGCAGTACTTC
CDR3: CASSWGTLFGGVDEQYF

V: TRBV30
J: TRBJ1-2
D: -
DNA: TGTGCCAAACGGCTCACGGGAGGCTACACCTTC
CDR3: CAKRLTGGYTF

V: TRBV6-5
J: TRBJ2-4
D: TRBD1
DNA: TGTGCCAGCAAAGGACAGGGGATAAACATTCAGTACTTC
CDR3: CASKGQGINIQYF

V: TRBV18
J: TRBJ1-3
D: TRBD1
DNA: TGTGCCAGCTCACCGGTGGAGGGGGCGTCGGGAAACACCATATATTTT
CDR3: CASSPVEGASGNTIYF

V: TRBV2
J: TRBJ2-1
D: -
DNA: TGTGCCAGCAGTCAAGGCGACAATGAGCAGTTCTTC
CDR3: CASSQGDNEQFF

V: TRBV18
J: TRBJ1-3
D: -
DNA: TGTGCCAGCTCACCTTTTGACACCTCCTCTGGAAACACCATATATTTT
CDR3: CASSPFDTSSGNTIYF

V: TRBV6-5
J: TRBJ2-7
D: -
DNA: TGTGCCAGCAGTCCAGCTTTCGGGGTCTACGAGCAGTACTTC
CDR3: CASSPAFGVYEQYF

V: TRBV7-9
J: TRBJ1-1
D: -
DNA: TGTGCCAGAGGGGGGGGTCCTGAAGATTTCTTT
CDR3: CARGGGPEDFF

V: TRBV5-1
J: TRBJ1-4
D: -
DNA: TGCGCCAGCAGCTTGCAGGGGATTAATGAAAAACTGTTTTTT
CDR3: CASSLQGINEKLFF

V: TRBV10-3
J: TRBJ1-5
D: -
DNA: TGTGCCATCGCGGACAATAGCAATCAGCCCCAGCATTTT
CDR3: CAIADNSNQPQHF

V: TRBV27
J: TRBJ2-7
D: -
DNA: TGTGCCAGCAGGGGCGCCGGGACTGTCTACGAGCAGTACTTC
CDR3: CASRGAGTVYEQYF

V: TRBV5-1
J: TRBJ1-2
D: -
DNA: TGCGCCAGCAGCTTCAGCCCCCGAGCGGTTAACTATGGCTACACCTTC
CDR3: CASSFSPRAVNYGYTF

V: TRBV7-9
J: TRBJ2-3
D: -
DNA: TGTGCCAGCAGCCCCGGACTGGTACCCACAGATACGCAGTATTTT
CDR3: CASSPGLVPTDTQYF

V: TRBV7-8
J: TRBJ1-1
D: -
DNA: TGTGCCAGCAGCTTAGGGAGACCCGCGAACACTGAAGCTTTCTTT
CDR3: CASSLGRPANTEAFF

V: TRBV4-2
J: TRBJ1-4
D: -
DNA: TGTGCCAGCAGCCAAGGAGGGCGTGAAAAACTGTTTTTT
CDR3: CASSQGGREKLFF

V: TRBV2
J: TRBJ2-7
D: TRBD2
DNA: TGTGCCGCGGGTACTAGCGGCGATCACTACGAGCAGTACTTC
CDR3: CAAGTSGDHYEQYF

V: TRBV4-1
J: TRBJ2-3
D: TRBD1
DNA: TGCGCCAGCAGCCACGGGGACAGGAGCACAGATACGCAGTATTTT
CDR3: CASSHGDRSTDTQYF

V: TRBV7-3
J: TRBJ2-2
D: -
DNA: TGTGCCAGCAGCTCCGACCCGGGGTCCCTGGGGAACACCGGGGAGCTGTTTTTT
CDR3: CASSSDPGSLGNTGELFF

V: TRBV19
J: TRBJ2-1
D: TRBD1
DNA: TGTGCCAGTAGTATAGCCCATAGTCCCCGGACAGGCGGAGACAATGAGCAGTTCTTC
CDR3: CASSIAHSPRTGGDNEQFF

V: TRBV7-9
J: TRBJ2-3
D: TRBD2
DNA: TGTGCCAGCAGCCGGACTAGCGGACGCACAGATACGCAGTATTTT
CDR3: CASSRTSGRTDTQYF

V: TRBV6-1
J: TRBJ2-7
D: TRBD2
DNA: TGTGCCAGCAGTGTAGGACTAGCGGTTGACGAGCAGTACTTC
CDR3: CASSVGLAVDEQYF

V: TRBV30
J: TRBJ1-2
D: TRBD1
DNA: TGTGCCTGGAGTCCCACCGGGACAGGGGGTCTCTATGGCTACACCTTC
CDR3: CAWSPTGTGGLYGYTF

V: TRBV29-1
J: TRBJ2-5
D: -
DNA: TGCAGCGTTGCCCGAACAGTTCAAGAGACCCAGTACTTC
CDR3: CSVARTVQETQYF

V: TRBV19
J: TRBJ1-2
D: -
DNA: TGTGCCAGCAGGGATTGGGTAGATGGCTACACCTTC
CDR3: CASRDWVDGYTF

V: TRBV7-2
J: TRBJ2-7
D: -
DNA: TGTGCCAGCAGCTGGGGGGGCGGGAGAGCGTACGAGCAGTACTTC
CDR3: CASSWGGGRAYEQYF

V: TRBV30
J: TRBJ2-2
D: -
DNA: TGTGCCTGGAGTATCGCGGGCGGAGGTATGGAGCTGTTTTTT
CDR3: CAWSIAGGGMELFF

V: TRBV18
J: TRBJ1-2
D: TRBD1
DNA: TGTGCCAGCTCACCGCTCGGGACAGGCGCTAACTATGGCTACACCTTC
CDR3: CASSPLGTGANYGYTF

V: TRBV7-2
J: TRBJ2-7
D: -
DNA: TGTGCCAGCAGCCCACAGACCGCCGGGGCGGGGAAGGTCCCCTACGAGCAGTACTTC
CDR3: CASSPQTAGAGKVPYEQYF

V: TRBV19
J: TRBJ2-2
D: TRBD2
DNA: TGTGCCAGTAGTAAAGTGGGAGGGCCAATCGGGGAGCTGTTTTTT
CDR3: CASSKVGGPIGELFF

V: TRBV5-1
J: TRBJ2-7
D: -
DNA: TGCGCCAGCAGCTTAGGGGGATGGAGCTCCTACGAGCAGTACTTC
CDR3: CASSLGGWSSYEQYF

V: TRBV9
J: TRBJ2-1
D: TRBD1
DNA: TGTGCCAGCAGCTTTCCCCGGACAGGGGGCCCCTCGGATGAGCAGTTCTTC
CDR3: CASSFPRTGGPSDEQFF

V: TRBV28
J: TRBJ2-5
D: TRBD2
DNA: TGTGCCAGTGGACTAGCGGGGGCCGGAGGAGAGACCCAGTACTTC
CDR3: CASGLAGAGGETQYF

V: TRBV5-8
J: TRBJ2-1
D: TRBD1
DNA: TGTGCCAGCAGCCTGAGGGGGACAGTAACCTACAATGAGCAGTTCTTC
CDR3: CASSLRGTVTYNEQFF

V: TRBV5-4
J: TRBJ2-3
D: -
DNA: TGTGCCAGCAGCTTGCTGACAGAAACTAGCACAGATACGCAGTATTTT
CDR3: CASSLLTETSTDTQYF

V: TRBV28
J: TRBJ2-1
D: -
DNA: TGTGCCAGCAGTTTGGGCGGGGCGGTTCACAATGAGCAGTTCTTC
CDR3: CASSLGGAVHNEQFF

V: TRBV30
J: TRBJ2-3
D: TRBD1
DNA: TGTGCCTTGACAGGGGCCGATACGCAGTATTTT
CDR3: CALTGADTQYF

V: TRBV7-2
J: TRBJ2-5
D: TRBD1
DNA: TGTGCCAGCAGCCTAGTGACAGGGCAAGAGACCCAGTACTTC
CDR3: CASSLVTGQETQYF

V: TRBV4-1
J: TRBJ1-2
D: TRBD1
DNA: TGCGCCAGCAGCCAAGGACAGGGGGCGCGCGGCTACACCTTC
CDR3: CASSQGQGARGYTF

V: TRBV30
J: TRBJ2-1
D: TRBD2
DNA: TGTGCCTGGAGGGAGCGGGGCTCCGACAATGAGCAGTTCTTC
CDR3: CAWRERGSDNEQFF

V: TRBV4-2
J: TRBJ1-1
D: -
DNA: TGTGCCAGCAGCCAGGGGGCGAACACTGAAGCTTTCTTT
CDR3: CASSQGANTEAFF

V: TRBV21-1
J: TRBJ1-1
D: -
DNA: TGTGCCAGCAGCAAATGCTCGGACAGGGGAATGAACACTGAAGCTTTCTTT
CDR3: CASSKCSDRGMNTEAFF

V: TRBV7-2
J: TRBJ1-6
D: -
DNA: TGTGCCAGCAGCCCCCCTAATAGGGGAGACAGGAATTCACCCCTCCACTTT
CDR3: CASSPPNRGDRNSPLHF

V: TRBV6-1
J: TRBJ2-1
D: TRBD1
DNA: TGTGCCAGCACCCCTCAGGGGGCGCCTTACAATGAGCAGTTCTTC
CDR3: CASTPQGAPYNEQFF

V: TRBV28
J: TRBJ1-1
D: -
DNA: TGTGCCAGCAGTTTAGGGGGACTAGGGGACACTGAAGCTTTCTTT
CDR3: CASSLGGLGDTEAFF

V: TRBV19
J: TRBJ2-3
D: TRBD1
DNA: TGTGCCAGTAGTATAGGTGGGACAGGTGTCACAGATACGCAGTATTTT
CDR3: CASSIGGTGVTDTQYF

V: TRBV28
J: TRBJ1-3
D: TRBD1
DNA: TGTGCCAGCAGTTGGACAGGGAACTCTGGAAACACCATATATTTT
CDR3: CASSWTGNSGNTIYF

V: TRBV14
J: TRBJ1-4
D: -
DNA: TGTGCCAGCAGCCCAGTGGGAGGAGTTGCAACTAATGAAAAACTGTTTTTT
CDR3: CASSPVGGVATNEKLFF

V: TRBV4-1
J: TRBJ2-2
D: TRBD1
DNA: TGCGCCAGCAGCCGGACTGGGACAGGGGTGCCCGGGGAGCTGTTTTTT
CDR3: CASSRTGTGVPGELFF

V: TRBV11-2
J: TRBJ1-2
D: -
DNA: TGTGCCAGCAGCTTAAACAGGGACCGTGGCTACACCTTC
CDR3: CASSLNRDRGYTF

V: TRBV28
J: TRBJ2-7
D: TRBD1
DNA: TGTGCCAGCGGATCCACCGGGACAGGGGCGGTCAAGCAGTACTTC
CDR3: CASGSTGTGAVKQYF